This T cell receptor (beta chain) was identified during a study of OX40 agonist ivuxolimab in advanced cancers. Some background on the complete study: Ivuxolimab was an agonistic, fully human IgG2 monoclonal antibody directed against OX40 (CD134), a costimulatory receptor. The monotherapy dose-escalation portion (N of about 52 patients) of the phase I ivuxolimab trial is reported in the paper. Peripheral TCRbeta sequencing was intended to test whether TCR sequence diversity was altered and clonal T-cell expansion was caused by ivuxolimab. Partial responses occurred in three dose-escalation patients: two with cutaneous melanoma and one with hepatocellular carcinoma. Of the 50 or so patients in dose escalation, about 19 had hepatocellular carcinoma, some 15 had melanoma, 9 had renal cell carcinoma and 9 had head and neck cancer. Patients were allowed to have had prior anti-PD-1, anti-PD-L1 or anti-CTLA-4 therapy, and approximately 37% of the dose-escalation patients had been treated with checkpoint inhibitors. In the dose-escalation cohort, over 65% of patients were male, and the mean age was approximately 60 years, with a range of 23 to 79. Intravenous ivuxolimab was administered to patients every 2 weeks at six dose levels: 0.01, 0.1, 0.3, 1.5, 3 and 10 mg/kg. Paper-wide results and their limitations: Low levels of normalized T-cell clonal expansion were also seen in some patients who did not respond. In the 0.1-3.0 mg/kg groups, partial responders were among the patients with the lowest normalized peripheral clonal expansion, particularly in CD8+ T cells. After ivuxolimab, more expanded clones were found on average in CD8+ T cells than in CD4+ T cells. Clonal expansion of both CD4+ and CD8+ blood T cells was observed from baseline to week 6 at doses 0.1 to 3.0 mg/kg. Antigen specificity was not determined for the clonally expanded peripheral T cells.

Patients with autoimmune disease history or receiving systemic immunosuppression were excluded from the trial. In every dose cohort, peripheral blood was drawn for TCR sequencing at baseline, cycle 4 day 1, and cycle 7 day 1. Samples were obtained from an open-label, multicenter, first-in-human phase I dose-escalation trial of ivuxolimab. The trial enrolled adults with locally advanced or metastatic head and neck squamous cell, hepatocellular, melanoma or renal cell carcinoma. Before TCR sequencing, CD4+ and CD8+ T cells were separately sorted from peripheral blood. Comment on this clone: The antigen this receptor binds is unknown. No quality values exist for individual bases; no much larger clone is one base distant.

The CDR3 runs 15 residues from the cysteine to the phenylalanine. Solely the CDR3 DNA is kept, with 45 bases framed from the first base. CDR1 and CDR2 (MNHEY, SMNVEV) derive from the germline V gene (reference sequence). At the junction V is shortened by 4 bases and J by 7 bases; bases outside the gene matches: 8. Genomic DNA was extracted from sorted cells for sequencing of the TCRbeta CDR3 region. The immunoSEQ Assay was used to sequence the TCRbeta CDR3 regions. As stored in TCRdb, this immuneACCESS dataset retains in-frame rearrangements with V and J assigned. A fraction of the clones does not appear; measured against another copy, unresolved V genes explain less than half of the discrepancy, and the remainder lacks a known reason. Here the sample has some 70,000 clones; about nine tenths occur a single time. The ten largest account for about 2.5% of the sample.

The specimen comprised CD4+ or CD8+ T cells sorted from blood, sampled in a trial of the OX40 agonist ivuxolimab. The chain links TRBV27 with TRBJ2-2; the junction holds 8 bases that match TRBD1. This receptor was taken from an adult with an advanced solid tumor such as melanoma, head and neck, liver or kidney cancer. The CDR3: CASSSYRTGSGELFF. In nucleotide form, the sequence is TGTGCCAGCAGTTCCTACCGGACAGGGAGCGGGGAGCTGTTTTTT.